These 19 T cell receptor beta chains were all obtained from the same sample, sequenced in a study of T-cell reconstitution after alpha-beta-depleted transplantation in children. Preparation of the TCRbeta library involved a method that used unique molecular identifiers. TCRdb ran MiXCR on the PCR reads and lists one entry per CDR3 protein. The table has about 240,000 distinct CDR3 sequences, around 12% seen once. Here the sequenced sample was PBMCs from the stem cell graft donor, taken from the stem cell graft. Source of these receptors: a human donor who donated a stem cell graft to a child with acute lymphoblastic leukemia.

This clonotype was detected many times. This chain connects TRBV20-1 to TRBJ2-2; TRBD1 is a possible D gene (6 bases). The CDR3 runs to 15 residues. V lost 6 bases and J 6 bases, leaving 20 bases between the germline ends. The V gene's germline CDR1 is DFQATT and CDR2 SNEGSKA (reference sequence). CDR3 amino acids: CSASRLTSGAGELFF. DNA for the CDR3: TGCAGTGCCTCTCGGTTAACCTCAGGGGCCGGGGAGCTGTTTTTT.

This clonotype was observed at least ten times. The chain's CDR3 is CAIRLEGDTQYF. DNA for the CDR3: TGTGCCATCAGACTGGAGGGAGATACGCAGTATTTT. This chain uses TRBV10-3 with TRBJ2-3; possible D gene TRBD2, 6 bases. The CDR3 sequence is 12 residues long. CDR1 is ENHRY and CDR2 is SYGVKD in the germline V gene. Trimming stripped 6 bases from V and 5 bases from J, with 9 bases between.

This clonotype was recorded many times. This chain joins TRBV16 and TRBJ2-7; weak D call: TRBD1 (6 bases). CDR3 size: 13 residues. Trimming removed 3 bases at V and 2 bases at J, with 8 bases between. CDR1 and CDR2 (germline): KGHSY, FQNENV. The CDR3 coding sequence is TGTGCCAGCAGCCAGGCAGGGGCCTACGAGCAGTACTTC. Its protein is CASSQAGAYEQYF.

This clonotype has ten or more counts. The rearrangement uses TRBV4-3 and TRBJ2-3, with D hard to call. The V gene's germline CDR1 is LGHNA and CDR2 YSLEER. V was cut by 0 bases and J by 2 bases, with 12 bases left in between. The CDR3 extends over 16 amino acids. CDR3 coding DNA: TGCGCCAGCAGCCAAGAATTATGGCGGTCCACAGATACGCAGTATTTT. Encoded protein: CASSQELWRSTDTQYF.

This clonotype was detected a few times. The CDR3 region is CSAHLTTDNYGYTF. The CDR3 region has the DNA TGCAGTGCTCACCTAACGACAGATAACTATGGCTACACCTTC. The chain employs TRBV20-1 and TRBJ1-2; a possible D gene is TRBD1 (5 bases). The V gene lost 5 bases and the J gene lost 1 base, with 14 bases spanning the gap. There are 14 residues in the CDR3. CDR1 is DFQATT and CDR2 is SNEGSKA in the germline V gene (reference sequence).

This clonotype was seen at least ten times. V gene TRBV5-6 combines with J gene TRBJ2-7; the D is unclear. The CDR3 is 15 amino acids. The V gene lost 3 bases and the J gene lost 0 bases, with 13 bases spanning the gap. CDR1 and CDR2 from the germline V gene are SGHDT and YYEEEE. Here the CDR3 DNA reads TGTGCCAGCAGCTATATGGACCGAAGCTCCTACGAGCAGTACTTC. Amino acid sequence: CASSYMDRSSYEQYF.

This clonotype was observed at least ten times. The J gene is TRBJ2-7, the V gene TRBV7-9, with unresolved D. V lost 1 base, J lost 2 bases, and 9 bases lay in between. The CDR3 is made up of 14 amino acids. Germline V gene data show CDR1 as SEHNR and CDR2 as FQNEAQ (reference sequence). In DNA form, the CDR3 reads TGTGCCAGCAGCTTAGATCTGCCAGCCTACGAGCAGTACTTC. Translating gives CASSLDLPAYEQYF.

In this sample, this clonotype turned up many times. This chain joins TRBV7-2 and TRBJ1-5; unclear D gene. V was trimmed by 1 base and J by 7 bases, leaving 5 bases between them. CDR1 is SGHTA and CDR2 is FQGNSA in the germline V gene. The CDR3 extends over 12 amino acids. CDR3 loop: CASSLGGQPQHF. In nucleotides, the CDR3 is TGTGCCAGCAGCTTAGGTGGGCAGCCCCAGCATTTT.

This clonotype was recorded many times. The rearrangement uses TRBV18 and TRBJ2-3, with 10 nucleotides matching TRBD2. The germline CDR1 and CDR2 sequences are KGHSH and LQKENI. The V gene end was trimmed by 4 bases and the J gene end by 0 bases; junction bases not matched to a gene: 16. This CDR3 spans 20 amino acids. CDR3 residues: CASSRKGSSGSPSSTDTQYF. Here the CDR3 DNA reads TGTGCCAGCTCACGAAAGGGGTCTAGCGGGAGCCCCTCCAGCACAGATACGCAGTATTTT.

This clonotype was observed many times. The genes are TRBV7-9 and TRBJ1-6, with TRBD1 matching over 7 bases. CDR3 length equals 15 residues. J was trimmed by 4 bases and V by 4 bases; bases with no gene match: 4. Germline CDR1 SEHNR, CDR2 FQNEAQ (reference sequence). The CDR3 nucleotides read TGTGCCAGCAGCTCACAGGGGCAGTATAATTCACCCCTCCACTTT. Translated: CASSSQGQYNSPLHF.

This clonotype was seen at least ten times. The rearrangement links TRBV3-1 to TRBJ2-7; no clear D. Trimming pared 4 bases from V and 3 bases from J, leaving 19 bases between. CDR1 is LGHDT, CDR2 YNNKEL, per germline (reference sequence). This CDR3 spans 16 amino acids. The CDR3 DNA follows: TGTGCCAGCAGCCTTCAGCCAGGCCTCTCGAACTACGAGCAGTACTTC. It yields the protein CASSLQPGLSNYEQYF.

This sequence joins TRBV27 and TRBJ2-3; no definite D call. The V end lost 3 bases, the J end lost 1 base, and 8 bases lay between the germline ends. Germline V lookup: CDR1 MNHEY, CDR2 SMNVEV (reference sequence). CDR3 size: 14 residues. The CDR3 spells CASSFLEGTDTQYF. The DNA of the CDR3 is TGTGCCAGCAGTTTTCTCGAAGGCACAGATACGCAGTATTTT.

This chain joins TRBV19 and TRBJ1-2; D gene unclear. The CDR3 spans 12 residues. Per the germline V gene, CDR1 is LNHDA and CDR2 is SQIVND (reference sequence). Deletions cut 9 bases from V and 8 bases from J, with 16 bases between. The CDR3 DNA reads TGTGCCAGCCTTTCCCGGGAAGGCGGCTACACCTTC. Protein product: CASLSREGGYTF. Combining the CDR3 with reference TRBV19 and TRBJ1-2 gives the whole variable domain DGGITQSPKYLFRKEGQNVTLSCEQNLNHDAMYWYRQDPGQGLRLIYYSQIVNDFQKGDIAEGYSVSREKKESFPLTVTSAQKNPTAFYLCASLSREGGYTFGSGTRLTVV.

The CDR3 sequence: CASSSPPPQPSLTEAFF. CDR3 DNA: TGTGCCAGCAGCTCTCCCCCCCCACAGCCCTCTCTCACTGAAGCTTTCTTT. The chain recombines TRBV7-9 with TRBJ1-1; D is undetermined. Germline V lookup: CDR1 SEHNR, CDR2 FQNEAQ (reference sequence). Between the trimmed V and J ends, which lost 4 bases and 4 bases, there was a span of 22 bases. The CDR3 sequence is 17 residues long.

The chain joins TRBV20-1 to TRBJ1-2; D is undetermined. This CDR3 is 11 amino acids long. Germline V gene sequence: CDR1 DFQATT, CDR2 SNEGSKA (reference sequence). Trimming cost V 6 bases and J 8 bases, with 13 bases left between them. CDR3 bases: TGCAGTGCCAGCGGCCAGAACGGCTACACCTTC. It specifies CSASGQNGYTF.

V usage is TRBV14 and J usage is TRBJ1-2, with a weak D call TRBD1 (5 bases). V lost 0 bases, J lost 8 bases, and 13 bases lay in between. The CDR3 has 14 residues. Germline assignment: CDR1 SGHDN and CDR2 FVKESK. CDR3 in DNA: TGTGCCAGCAGCCAAGAAGCCAGGGAATCGGGCTACACCTTC. This gives the protein CASSQEARESGYTF.

The sample holds many counts of this clonotype. CDR3 sequence reads: CASSLGAGTGNTIYF. The CDR3 DNA follows: TGTGCCAGCAGTTTAGGCGCAGGGACTGGAAACACCATATATTTT. This chain joins TRBV27 and TRBJ1-3, with D perhaps matching TRBD1 (5 bases). Germline V gene sequence: CDR1 MNHEY, CDR2 SMNVEV (reference sequence). The length of the CDR3 is 15 residues. With 2 bases removed from V and 2 bases from J, the gap between germline ends came to 10 bases.

This clonotype was seen at least ten times. This rearrangement joins TRBV12-3 or TRBV12-4 to TRBJ2-3; maybe TRBD1 (6 bases). CDR3 size: 15 residues. The V gene lost 5 bases and the J gene lost 2 bases, with 14 bases spanning the gap. The CDR3 region is CASSPTGQYTDTQYF. CDR3 nucleotide sequence: TGTGCCAGCAGTCCGACAGGACAGTACACAGATACGCAGTATTTT.

This clonotype was seen at least ten times. CDR3 DNA: TGTGCCAGCAGCTCCGTGGGGGGTAGCAATCAGCCCCAGCATTTT. Its translation: CASSSVGGSNQPQHF. V usage is TRBV7-8 and J usage is TRBJ1-5; tentatively, D is TRBD1 (5 bases). The length of the CDR3 is 15 residues. Germline CDR1 SGHVS, CDR2 FQNEAQ. V shed 4 bases and J shed 0 bases, with 10 bases lying between them.